This T cell receptor (beta chain) is from a study of read filtering for tumor transcriptome and immune sequencing. Across the whole study: The cohort had some 16 men and approximately 13 women aged about 45 to 90, mean about 70 years. Revised staging placed under ten patients in R-ISS I, about 17 in II, six or seven in III. The study's findings and limits: Single-read clonotypes: about 81.9% of IR-seq clonotypes (roughly 4% of reads), more than 70% of RNA-seq clonotypes (44.6% of reads).

J lost 2 bases, V lost 7 bases, and 10 bases had no gene match. This CDR3 has 15 residues. Germline V CDR1 and CDR2: SQVTM, ANQGSEA. This clonotype was recorded many times. No antigen is known for it. Molecular barcoded adaptors covering alpha/delta and beta/gamma chains were used on roughly 400 ng RNA. TCRdb fed the reads into MiXCR, producing one record per CDR3 protein. The table lists about 130,000 distinct CDR3 sequences, roughly 13% of them singletons. The clonotype comes from a donor at least 40 years old with multiple myeloma. The chain couples TRBV29-1 to TRBJ2-5; 10 nucleotides agree with TRBD1. The specimen was a population of CD138-negative cells sorted from bone marrow. The DNA for the CDR3 is TGCAGCGCCGGGACAGGGGTACCTCCTCAAGAGACCCAGTACTTC. It encodes CSAGTGVPPQETQYF.